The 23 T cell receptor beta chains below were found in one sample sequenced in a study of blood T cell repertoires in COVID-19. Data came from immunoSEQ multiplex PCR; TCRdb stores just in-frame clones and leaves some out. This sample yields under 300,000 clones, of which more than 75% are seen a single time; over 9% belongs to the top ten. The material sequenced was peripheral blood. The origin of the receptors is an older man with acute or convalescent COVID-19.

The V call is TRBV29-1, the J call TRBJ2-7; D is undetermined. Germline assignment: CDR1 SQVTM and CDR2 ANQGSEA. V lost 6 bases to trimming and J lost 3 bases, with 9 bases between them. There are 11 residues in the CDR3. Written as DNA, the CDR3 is TGCAGCGTGAACAAAAACTACGAGCAGTACTTC. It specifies CSVNKNYEQYF.

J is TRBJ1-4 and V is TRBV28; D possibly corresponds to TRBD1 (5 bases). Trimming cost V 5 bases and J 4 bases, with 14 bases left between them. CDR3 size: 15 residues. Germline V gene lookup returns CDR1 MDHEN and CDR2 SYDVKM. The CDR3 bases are TGTGCCAGCAGTCCCCAGGGCTCAGTTAATGAAAAACTGTTTTTT. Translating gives CASSPQGSVNEKLFF.

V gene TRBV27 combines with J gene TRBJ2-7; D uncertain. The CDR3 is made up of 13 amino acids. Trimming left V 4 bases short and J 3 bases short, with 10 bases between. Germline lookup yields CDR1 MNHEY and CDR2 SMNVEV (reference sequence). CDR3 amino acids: CASSSNSNYEQYF. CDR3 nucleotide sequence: TGTGCCAGCAGTTCCAACAGTAACTACGAGCAGTACTTC.

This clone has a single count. CDR3 in amino acids: CASRAGTGGDYEQYF. CDR3 nucleotides: TGTGCCAGCAGGGCGGGGACAGGGGGCGACTACGAGCAGTACTTC. The J gene is TRBJ2-7, the V gene TRBV2; 12 bases align to TRBD1. The trim removed 6 bases at V and 3 bases at J, leaving 6 bases unmatched. Germline V lookup: CDR1 SNHLY, CDR2 FYNNEI. This CDR3 has 15 residues.

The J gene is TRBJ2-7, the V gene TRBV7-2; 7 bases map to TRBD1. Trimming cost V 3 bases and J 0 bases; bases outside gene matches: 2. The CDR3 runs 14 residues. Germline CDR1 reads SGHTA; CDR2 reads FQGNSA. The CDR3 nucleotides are TGTGCCAGCAGCTTGGGACAGAACTCCTACGAGCAGTACTTC. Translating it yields CASSLGQNSYEQYF.

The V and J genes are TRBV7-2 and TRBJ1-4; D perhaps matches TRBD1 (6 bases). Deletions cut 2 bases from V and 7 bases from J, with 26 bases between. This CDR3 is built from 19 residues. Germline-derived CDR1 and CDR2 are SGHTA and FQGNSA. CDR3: CASSLRGHPSRSSGEKLFF. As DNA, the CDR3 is TGTGCCAGCAGCTTAAGGGGACATCCTTCAAGATCTAGTGGTGAAAAACTGTTTTTT. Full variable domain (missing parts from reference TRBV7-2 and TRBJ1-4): GAGVSQSPSNKVTEKGKDVELRCDPISGHTALYWYRQSLGQGLEFLIYFQGNSAPDKSGLPSDRFSAERTGGSVSTLTIQRTQQEDSAVYLCASSLRGHPSRSSGEKLFFGSGTQLSVL.

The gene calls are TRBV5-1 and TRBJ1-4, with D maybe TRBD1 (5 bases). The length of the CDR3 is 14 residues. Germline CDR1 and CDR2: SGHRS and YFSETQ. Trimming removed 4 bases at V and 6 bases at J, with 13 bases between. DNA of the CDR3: TGCGCCAGCAGCCCCCGGGGGGGGGATGAAAAACTGTTTTTT. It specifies CASSPRGGDEKLFF.

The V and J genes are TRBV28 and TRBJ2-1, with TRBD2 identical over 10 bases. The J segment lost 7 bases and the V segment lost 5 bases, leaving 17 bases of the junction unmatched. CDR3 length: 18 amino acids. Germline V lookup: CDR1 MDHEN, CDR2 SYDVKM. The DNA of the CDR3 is TGTGCCAGCAGTATTTTATCGCCCGGGACTAGCGTTGGTAATGAGCAGTTCTTC. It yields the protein CASSILSPGTSVGNEQFF.

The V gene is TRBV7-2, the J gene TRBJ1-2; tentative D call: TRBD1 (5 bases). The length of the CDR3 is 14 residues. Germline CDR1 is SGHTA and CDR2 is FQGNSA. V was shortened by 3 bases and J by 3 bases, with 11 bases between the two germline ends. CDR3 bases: TGTGCCAGCAGCTTCAGGGATAGCTACTATGGCTACACCTTC. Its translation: CASSFRDSYYGYTF.

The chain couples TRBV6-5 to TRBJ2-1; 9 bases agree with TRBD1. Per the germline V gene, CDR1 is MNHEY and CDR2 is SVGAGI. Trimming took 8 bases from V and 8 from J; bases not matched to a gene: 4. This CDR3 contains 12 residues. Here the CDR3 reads CASSGQGDEQFF. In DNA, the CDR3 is TGTGCCAGCTCGGGACAGGGAGATGAGCAGTTCTTC.

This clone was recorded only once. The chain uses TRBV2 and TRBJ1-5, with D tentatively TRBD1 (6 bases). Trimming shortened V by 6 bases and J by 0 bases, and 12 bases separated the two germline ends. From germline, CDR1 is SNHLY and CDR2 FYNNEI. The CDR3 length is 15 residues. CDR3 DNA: TGTGCCAGCAGAACAGACAGGAATAGCAATCAGCCCCAGCATTTT. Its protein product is CASRTDRNSNQPQHF. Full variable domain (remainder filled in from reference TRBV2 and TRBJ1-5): EPEVTQTPSHQVTQMGQEVILRCVPISNHLYFYWYRQILGQKVEFLVSFYNNEISEKSEIFDDQFSVERPDGSNFTLKIRSTKLEDSAMYFCASRTDRNSNQPQHFGDGTRLSIL.

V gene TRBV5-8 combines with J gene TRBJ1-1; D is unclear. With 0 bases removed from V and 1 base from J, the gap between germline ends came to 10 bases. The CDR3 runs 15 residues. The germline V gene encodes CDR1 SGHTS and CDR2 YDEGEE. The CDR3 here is CASSLGSNWNTEAFF. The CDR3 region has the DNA TGTGCCAGCAGCTTGGGGAGTAACTGGAACACTGAAGCTTTCTTT. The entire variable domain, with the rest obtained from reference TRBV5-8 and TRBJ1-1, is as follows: EAGVTQSPTHLIKTRGQQATLRCSPISGHTSVYWYQQALGLGLQFLLWYDEGEERNRGNFPPRFSGRQFPNYSSELNVNALELEDSALYLCASSLGSNWNTEAFFGQGTRLTVV.

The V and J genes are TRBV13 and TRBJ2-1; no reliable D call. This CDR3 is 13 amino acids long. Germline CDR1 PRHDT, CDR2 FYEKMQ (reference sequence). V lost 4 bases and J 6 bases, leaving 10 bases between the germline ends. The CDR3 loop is CASSSRVGNEQFF. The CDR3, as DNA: TGTGCCAGCAGCTCTAGAGTGGGCAATGAGCAGTTCTTC.

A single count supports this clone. The CDR3 loop reads CASSYSYSYEQYF. CDR3 bases: TGTGCCAGCAGTTACTCTTACAGCTACGAGCAGTACTTC. J is TRBJ2-7 and V is TRBV6-5; D not certain. The germline V gene has CDR1 MNHEY and CDR2 SVGAGI. The CDR3 runs 13 residues. Trimming left V 0 bases short and J 3 bases short, with 6 bases between.

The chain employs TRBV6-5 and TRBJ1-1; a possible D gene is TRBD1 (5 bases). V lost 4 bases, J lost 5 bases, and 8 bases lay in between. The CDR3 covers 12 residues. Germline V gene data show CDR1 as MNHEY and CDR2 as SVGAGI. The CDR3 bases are TGTGCCAGCAGTTCCGGGGGGACTGAAGCTTTCTTT. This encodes CASSSGGTEAFF.

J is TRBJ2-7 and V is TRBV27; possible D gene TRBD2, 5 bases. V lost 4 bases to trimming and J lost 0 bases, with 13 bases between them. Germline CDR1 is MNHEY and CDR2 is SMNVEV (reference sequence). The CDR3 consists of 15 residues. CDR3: CASSSLGESSYEQYF. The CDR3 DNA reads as TGTGCCAGCAGTTCACTGGGAGAGAGCTCCTACGAGCAGTACTTC.

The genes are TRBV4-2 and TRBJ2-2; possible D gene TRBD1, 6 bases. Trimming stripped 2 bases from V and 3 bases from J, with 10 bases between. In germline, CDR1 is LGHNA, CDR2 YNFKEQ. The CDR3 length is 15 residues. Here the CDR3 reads CASSQSGQYTGELFF. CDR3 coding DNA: TGTGCCAGCAGCCAATCGGGACAATACACCGGGGAGCTGTTTTTT.

CDR3 sequence (DNA): TGCGCCAGCAGCCAAGGCAGGGGACCTAACACCGGGGAGCTGTTTTTT. Its protein is CASSQGRGPNTGELFF. The chain links TRBV4-3 to TRBJ2-2; the D gene is possibly TRBD1 (6 bases). V lost 1 base to trimming and J lost 2 bases, with 11 bases between them. The CDR3 has 16 amino acids. Germline CDR1 reads LGHNA; CDR2 reads YSLEER.

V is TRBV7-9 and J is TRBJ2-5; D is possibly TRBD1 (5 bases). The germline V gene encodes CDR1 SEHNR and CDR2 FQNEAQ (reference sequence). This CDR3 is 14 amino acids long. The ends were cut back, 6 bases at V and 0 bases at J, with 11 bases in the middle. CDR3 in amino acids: CASSPQVYQETQYF. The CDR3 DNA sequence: TGTGCCAGCAGTCCACAGGTGTACCAAGAGACCCAGTACTTC.

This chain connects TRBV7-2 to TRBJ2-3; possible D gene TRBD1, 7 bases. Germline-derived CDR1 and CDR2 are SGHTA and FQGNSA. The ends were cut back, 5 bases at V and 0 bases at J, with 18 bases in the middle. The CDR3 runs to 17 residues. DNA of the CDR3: TGTGCCAGCAGCCTTTGGAGGGGGCACAGAAGCACAGATACGCAGTATTTT. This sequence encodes CASSLWRGHRSTDTQYF.

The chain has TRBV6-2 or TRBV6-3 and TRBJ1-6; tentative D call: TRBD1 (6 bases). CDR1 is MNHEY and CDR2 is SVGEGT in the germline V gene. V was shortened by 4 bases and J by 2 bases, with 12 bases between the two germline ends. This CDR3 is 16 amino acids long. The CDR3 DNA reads TGTGCCAGCAGTTCCGACAGGAACCCCTATAATTCACCCCTCCACTTT. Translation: CASSSDRNPYNSPLHF.

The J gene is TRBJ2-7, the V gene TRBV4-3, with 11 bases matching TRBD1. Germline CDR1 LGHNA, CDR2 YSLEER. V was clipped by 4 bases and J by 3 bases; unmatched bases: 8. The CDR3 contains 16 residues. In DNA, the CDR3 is TGCGCCAGCAGCCCCTTGGGGGACAGGGGGATCTACGAGCAGTACTTC. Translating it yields CASSPLGDRGIYEQYF.

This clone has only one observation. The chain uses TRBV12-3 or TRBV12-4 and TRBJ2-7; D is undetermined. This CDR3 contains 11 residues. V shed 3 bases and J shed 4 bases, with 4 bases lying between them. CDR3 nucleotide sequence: TGTGCCAGCAGTTTTCAGTACGAGCAGTACTTC. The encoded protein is CASSFQYEQYF.